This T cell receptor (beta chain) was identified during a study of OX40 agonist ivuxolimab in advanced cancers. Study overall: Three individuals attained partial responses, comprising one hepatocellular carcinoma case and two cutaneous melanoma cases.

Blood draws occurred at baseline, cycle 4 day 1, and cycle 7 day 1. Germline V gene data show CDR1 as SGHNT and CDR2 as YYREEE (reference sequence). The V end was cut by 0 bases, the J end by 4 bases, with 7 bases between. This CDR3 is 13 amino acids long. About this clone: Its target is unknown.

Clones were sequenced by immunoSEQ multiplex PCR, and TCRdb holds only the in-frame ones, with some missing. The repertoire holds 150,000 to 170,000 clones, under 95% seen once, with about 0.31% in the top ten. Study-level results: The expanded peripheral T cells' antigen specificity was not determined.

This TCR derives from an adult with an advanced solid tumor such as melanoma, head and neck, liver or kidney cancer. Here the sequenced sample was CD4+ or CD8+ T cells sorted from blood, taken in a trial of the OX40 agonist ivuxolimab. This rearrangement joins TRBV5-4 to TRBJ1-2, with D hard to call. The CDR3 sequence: CASSLEPVYGYTF. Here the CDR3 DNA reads TGTGCCAGCAGCTTGGAGCCGGTCTATGGCTACACCTTC.